This T cell receptor beta chain was recorded in a study of blood T cell repertoires in COVID-19. For the study at large: Samples taken during acute and convalescent COVID-19 were collected in the United States, Italy and Spain. Sample material is recorded as cDNA or gDNA derived from T cells, B-cell-depleted T cells, or PBMCs.

Assay: immunoSEQ multiplex PCR; the TCRdb copy retains only in-frame clones and omits some. The sample has more than 25,000 clones, about 90% seen once. The V and J ends lost 0 bases and 4 bases respectively, with 7 bases between them. Germline V lookup: CDR1 SGHRS, CDR2 YFSETQ. The CDR3 spans 13 residues. Sequencing was carried out using peripheral blood. V is TRBV5-1 and J is TRBJ2-5, with D perhaps TRBD2 (5 bases). The receptor was derived from a woman in her thirties or forties with active or convalescent COVID-19. The CDR3, as DNA: TGCGCCAGCAGCTTGGCCGGGATAGAGACCCAGTACTTC. Protein sequence: CASSLAGIETQYF.